This is a list of T cell receptor beta chains from one sample in a study of blood T cells in healthy people across ages. TCRdb called the 5' RACE reads again in MiXCR, with one record for every CDR3 protein. The table lists approximately 780,000 distinct CDR3 sequences, about 26% of them singletons. The sample also formed part of further work on T cells of mothers and their children.

The sequencing sample was made of blood. These receptors originate from a boy younger than 18 in good health. Both conserved end residues are trimmed from each CDR3.

>TRBV5-1|TRBJ2-3
ASSLDGGGGNTQY
>TRBV11-1|TRBJ2-7
ASSSPAEQY
>TRBV5-1|TRBJ2-3
ASSLDVGASTDTQY
>TRBV7-8|TRBJ2-3
ASRKGRIAGVTRTDTQY
>TRBV10-2|TRBJ2-5
ASGVGRRGQETQY
>TRBV29-1|TRBJ1-4
SCRGTWNEKLF
>TRBV29-1|NA
SVDEQGYEQY
>TRBV5-1|TRBJ2-5
ASSTGSPRQGETQY
>TRBV10-3|TRBJ1-5
AISERNQPQH
>TRBV5-1|TRBJ2-5
ASSLEGLQETQY
>TRBV5-6|TRBJ1-6
ASSLGWGALNSPLH
>TRBV5-6|TRBJ2-3
ASSLGGGEADTQY
>TRBV6-5|TRBJ1-1
ASSWTQGKTEAF
>TRBV12-5|TRBJ1-4
ASGSGGTGSNEKLF
>TRBV4-1|TRBJ2-7
ASSQDLPGASYEQY
>TRBV5-1|NA
ASSFGGYDEQY
>TRBV12-3/TRBV12-4|TRBJ2-7
ASRRGAEEQY
>TRBV5-1|TRBJ2-2
ASSTPSPNTGELF
>TRBV4-2|TRBJ2-4
ASSQAPGSAKNIQY
>TRBV28|TRBJ2-7
ASSLFGGTYEQY
>TRBV20-1|TRBJ1-2
SAPGRLNYGYT
>TRBV20-1|TRBJ1-4
SALREGEKLF
>TRBV4-1|TRBJ2-1
ASSQDWAGIHNEQF
>TRBV11-1|TRBJ2-5
ASSLGRQKPRESQY
>TRBV7-9|TRBJ2-2
ASSLVPQLNTGELF
>TRBV3-1|TRBJ1-2
ASSQDGDSGYT
>TRBV7-2|NA
ASSSPGGNNEQF
>TRBV20-1|TRBJ2-1
SARDRAGGLAEQF
>TRBV7-3|TRBJ2-3
ASSLSPGSDTQY
>TRBV12-3/TRBV12-4|TRBJ2-5
ASNKRLAGRQETQY
>TRBV20-1|TRBJ2-7
SASDKEQY
>TRBV5-1|TRBJ1-1
ASRGRVGAF
>TRBV6-1|NA
ASSSGEYNEQF
>TRBV12-3/TRBV12-4|TRBJ2-3
ASSTTSGGTDTQY
>TRBV29-1|NA
SGRQGAWDEQF
>TRBV29-1|TRBJ2-3
SVNRGSTDTQY
>TRBV25-1|TRBJ2-7
ASSPGGRTYEQY
>TRBV29-1|TRBJ1-4
SLWVEDEGELF
>TRBV3-1|TRBJ2-7
ASSQDADVYEQY
>TRBV14|TRBJ1-3
ASSHWTQSSGNTIY
>TRBV24-1|TRBJ2-2
ATSVQRGGTGELF
>TRBV14|TRBJ1-2
ASSLGPYYGYT
>TRBV7-8|TRBJ2-3
ASSPRWGPPGDTQY
>TRBV28|TRBJ2-7
ASSLGQAPVSYEQY
>TRBV5-1|TRBJ2-7
ASSLVGLGKETYEQY
>TRBV7-3|TRBJ1-4
ASSWALGEKLF
>TRBV7-6|TRBJ2-5
ASSLVPGPGIETRY
>TRBV5-1|TRBJ2-5
ASSYVQGRETQY
>TRBV5-5|TRBJ2-3
ASSFDGATDTQY
>TRBV20-1|TRBJ2-2
SASEGTGTPGELF
>TRBV29-1|TRBJ1-2
SVQTANLYGYT
>TRBV27|TRBJ1-4
ASSFVGAEKLF
>TRBV20-1|TRBJ2-4
SARDSKNIQY
>TRBV2|TRBJ2-5
ASRVTGGWETQY
>TRBV5-1|TRBJ1-2
ASSRGAGVDLYGYT
>TRBV20-1|TRBJ1-5
SARGQDNQPQH
>TRBV4-2|TRBJ2-5
ASSSRGDETQY